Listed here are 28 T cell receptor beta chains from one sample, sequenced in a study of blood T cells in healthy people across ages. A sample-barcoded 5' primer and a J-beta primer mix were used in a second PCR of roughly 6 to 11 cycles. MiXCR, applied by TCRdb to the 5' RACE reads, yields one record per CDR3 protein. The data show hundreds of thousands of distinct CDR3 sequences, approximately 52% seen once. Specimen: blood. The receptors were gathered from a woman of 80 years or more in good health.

CDR3 bases: TGTGCTACCGGGGGTCTCACAGATACGCAGTATTTT. Translated, it gives CATGGLTDTQYF. This chain links TRBV3-1 with TRBJ2-3; D is perhaps TRBD2 (6 bases). The CDR3 is made up of 12 amino acids. Per the germline V gene, CDR1 is LGHDT and CDR2 is YNNKEL (reference sequence).

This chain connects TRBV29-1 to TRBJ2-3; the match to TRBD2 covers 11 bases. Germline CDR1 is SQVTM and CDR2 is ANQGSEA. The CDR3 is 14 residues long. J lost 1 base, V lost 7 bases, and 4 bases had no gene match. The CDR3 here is CSATTSGGTDTQYF. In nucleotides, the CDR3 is TGCAGCGCGACGACTAGCGGGGGCACAGATACGCAGTATTTT.

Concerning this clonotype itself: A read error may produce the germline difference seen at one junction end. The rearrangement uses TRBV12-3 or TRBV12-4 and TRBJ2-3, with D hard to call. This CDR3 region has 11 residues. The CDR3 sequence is CASSVLDTRYF. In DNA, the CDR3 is TGTGCCAGCAGTGTACTGGATACGCGGTATTTT.

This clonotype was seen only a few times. This CDR3 reads CASSDIGSGAYGYTF. In nucleotides, the CDR3 is TGTGCCAGCAGTGATATCGGATCGGGGGCCTATGGCTACACCTTC. This sequence joins TRBV25-1 and TRBJ1-2, with D possibly being TRBD1 (6 bases). From germline, CDR1 is MGHDK and CDR2 SYGVNS. Trimming left V 3 bases short and J 4 bases short, with 15 bases between. The CDR3 is 15 amino acids.

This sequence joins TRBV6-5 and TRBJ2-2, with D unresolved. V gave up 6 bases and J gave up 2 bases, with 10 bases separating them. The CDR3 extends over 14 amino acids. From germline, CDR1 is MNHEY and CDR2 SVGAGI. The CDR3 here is CASSRIANTGELFF. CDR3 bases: TGTGCCAGCAGCAGGATAGCTAACACCGGGGAGCTGTTTTTT.

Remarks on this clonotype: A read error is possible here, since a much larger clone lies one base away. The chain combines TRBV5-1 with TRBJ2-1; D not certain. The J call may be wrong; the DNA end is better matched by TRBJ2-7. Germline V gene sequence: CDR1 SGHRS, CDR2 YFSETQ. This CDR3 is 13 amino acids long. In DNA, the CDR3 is TGCGCCAGCAGCGGCAGCTCCTACAATGAGCAGTACTTC. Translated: CASSGSSYNEQYF.

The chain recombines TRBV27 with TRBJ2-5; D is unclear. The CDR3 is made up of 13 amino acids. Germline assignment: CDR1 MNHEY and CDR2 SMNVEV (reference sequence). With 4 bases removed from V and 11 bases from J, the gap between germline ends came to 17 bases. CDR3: CASSSPERNEQYF. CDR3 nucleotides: TGTGCCAGCAGTTCGCCTGAACGCAATGAGCAGTACTTC.

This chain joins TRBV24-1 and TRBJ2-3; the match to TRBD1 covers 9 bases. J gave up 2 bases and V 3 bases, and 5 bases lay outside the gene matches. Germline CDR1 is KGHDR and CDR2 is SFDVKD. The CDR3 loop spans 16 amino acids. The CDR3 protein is CATSDRTGANTDTQYF. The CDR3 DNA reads TGTGCCACCAGTGATCGGACAGGGGCGAACACAGATACGCAGTATTTT.

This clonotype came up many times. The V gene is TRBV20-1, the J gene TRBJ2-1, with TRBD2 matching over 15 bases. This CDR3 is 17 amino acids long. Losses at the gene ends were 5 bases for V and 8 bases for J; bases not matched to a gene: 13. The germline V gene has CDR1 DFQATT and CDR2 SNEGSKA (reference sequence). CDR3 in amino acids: CSAPNSGTSGRIDEQFF. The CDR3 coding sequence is TGCAGTGCTCCCAATTCCGGGACTAGCGGGAGGATCGATGAGCAGTTCTTC.

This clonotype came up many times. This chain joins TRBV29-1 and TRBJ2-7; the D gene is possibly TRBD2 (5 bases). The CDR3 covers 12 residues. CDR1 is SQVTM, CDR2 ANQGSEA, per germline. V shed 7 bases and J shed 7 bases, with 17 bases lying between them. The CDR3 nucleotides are TGCAGCGCCGTCGGGTCGCCGGGAGAGCAGTACTTC. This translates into CSAVGSPGEQYF.

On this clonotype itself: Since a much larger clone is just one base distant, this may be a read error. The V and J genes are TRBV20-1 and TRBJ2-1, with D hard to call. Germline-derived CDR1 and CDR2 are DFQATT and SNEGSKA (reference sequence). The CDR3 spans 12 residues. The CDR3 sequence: CSASSTYNGQFF. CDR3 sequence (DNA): TGCAGTGCTAGTAGTACCTACAATGGGCAGTTCTTC.

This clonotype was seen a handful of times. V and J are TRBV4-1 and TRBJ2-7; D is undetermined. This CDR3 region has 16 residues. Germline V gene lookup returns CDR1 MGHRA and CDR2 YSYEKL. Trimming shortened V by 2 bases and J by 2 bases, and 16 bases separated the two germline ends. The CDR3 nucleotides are TGCGCCAGCAGCCAACGGATAGGGCCGCGAACCTACGAGCAGTACTTC. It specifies CASSQRIGPRTYEQYF.

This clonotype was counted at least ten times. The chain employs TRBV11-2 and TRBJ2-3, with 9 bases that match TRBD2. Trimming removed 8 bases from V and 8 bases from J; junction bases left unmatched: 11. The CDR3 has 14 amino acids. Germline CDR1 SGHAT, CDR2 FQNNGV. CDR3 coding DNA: TGTGCCAGCCGCATGGGAGGCGGGGGGGCTACGCAGTATTTT. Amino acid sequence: CASRMGGGGATQYF.

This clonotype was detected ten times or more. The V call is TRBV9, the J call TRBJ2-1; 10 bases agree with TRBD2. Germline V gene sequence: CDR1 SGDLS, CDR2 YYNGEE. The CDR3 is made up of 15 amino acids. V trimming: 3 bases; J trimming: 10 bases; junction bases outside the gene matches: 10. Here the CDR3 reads CASSESGRAFREQFF. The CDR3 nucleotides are TGTGCCAGCAGCGAGAGCGGGAGGGCCTTCCGAGAGCAGTTCTTC.

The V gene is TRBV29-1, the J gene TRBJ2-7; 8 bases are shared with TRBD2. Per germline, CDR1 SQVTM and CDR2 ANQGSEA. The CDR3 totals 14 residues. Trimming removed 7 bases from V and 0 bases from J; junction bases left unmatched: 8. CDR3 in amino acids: CSADREGDSYEQYF. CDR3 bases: TGCAGCGCTGATCGGGAGGGGGACTCCTACGAGCAGTACTTC.

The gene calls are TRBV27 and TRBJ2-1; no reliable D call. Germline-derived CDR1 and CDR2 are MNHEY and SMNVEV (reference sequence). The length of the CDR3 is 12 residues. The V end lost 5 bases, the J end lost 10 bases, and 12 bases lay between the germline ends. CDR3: CASSTQIGEQFF. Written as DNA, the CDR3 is TGTGCCAGCAGTACCCAGATCGGCGAGCAGTTCTTC.

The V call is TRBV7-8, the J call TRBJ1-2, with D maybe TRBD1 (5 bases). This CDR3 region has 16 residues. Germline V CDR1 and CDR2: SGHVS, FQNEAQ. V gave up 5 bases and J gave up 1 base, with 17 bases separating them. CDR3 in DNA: TGTGCCAGCAGCAAAAATATCGCAGGGTTTAACTATGGCTACACCTTC. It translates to CASSKNIAGFNYGYTF.

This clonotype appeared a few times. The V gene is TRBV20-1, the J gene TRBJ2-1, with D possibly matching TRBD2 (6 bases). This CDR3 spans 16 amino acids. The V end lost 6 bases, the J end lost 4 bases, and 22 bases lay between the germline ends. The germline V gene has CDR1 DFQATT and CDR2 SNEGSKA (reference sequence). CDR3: CSAKHMEGGLYNEQFF. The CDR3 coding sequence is TGCAGTGCCAAACACATGGAGGGCGGGCTGTACAATGAGCAGTTCTTC.

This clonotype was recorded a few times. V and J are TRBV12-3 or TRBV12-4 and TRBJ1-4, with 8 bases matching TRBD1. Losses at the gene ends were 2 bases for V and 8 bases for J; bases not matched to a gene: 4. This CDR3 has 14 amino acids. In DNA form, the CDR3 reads TGTGCCAGCAGTTTACAGGGGGCCCACGAAAAACTGTTTTTT. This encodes CASSLQGAHEKLFF.

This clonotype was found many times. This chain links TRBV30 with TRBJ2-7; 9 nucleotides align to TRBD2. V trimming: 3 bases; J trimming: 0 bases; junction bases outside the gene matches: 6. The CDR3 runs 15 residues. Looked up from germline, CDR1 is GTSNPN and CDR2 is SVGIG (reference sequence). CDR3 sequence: CAWRTTSGLSYEQYF. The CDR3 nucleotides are TGTGCCTGGAGGACGACTAGCGGACTCTCCTACGAGCAGTACTTC.

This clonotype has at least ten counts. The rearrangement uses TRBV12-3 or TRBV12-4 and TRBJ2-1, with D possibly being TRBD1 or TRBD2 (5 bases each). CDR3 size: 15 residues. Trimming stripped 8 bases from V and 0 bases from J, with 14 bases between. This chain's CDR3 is CASGTGTSSYNEQFF. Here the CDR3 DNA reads TGTGCCAGCGGCACCGGGACGAGCTCCTACAATGAGCAGTTCTTC.

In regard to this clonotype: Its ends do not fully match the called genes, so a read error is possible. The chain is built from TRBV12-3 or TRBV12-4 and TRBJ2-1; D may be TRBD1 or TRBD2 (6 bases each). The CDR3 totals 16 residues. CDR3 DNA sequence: TGTGCCCGCAGTTTAGTTAAGGGGGGAAATTACAATGAGCAGTTCTTC. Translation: CARSLVKGGNYNEQFF.

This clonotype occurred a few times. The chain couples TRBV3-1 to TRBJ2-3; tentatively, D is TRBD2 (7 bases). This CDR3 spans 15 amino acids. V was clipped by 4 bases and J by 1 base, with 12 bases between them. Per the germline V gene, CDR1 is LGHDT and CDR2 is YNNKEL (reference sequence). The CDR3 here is CASSRRGAGTDTQYF. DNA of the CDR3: TGTGCCAGCAGCCGCCGGGGGGCAGGCACAGATACGCAGTATTTT.

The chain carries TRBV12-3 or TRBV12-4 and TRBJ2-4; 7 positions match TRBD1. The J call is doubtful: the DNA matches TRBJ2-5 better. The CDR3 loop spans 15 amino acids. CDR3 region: CASQKQGERQETQYF. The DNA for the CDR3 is TGTGCCAGCCAAAAGCAGGGGGAAAGACAAGAGACCCAGTACTTC.

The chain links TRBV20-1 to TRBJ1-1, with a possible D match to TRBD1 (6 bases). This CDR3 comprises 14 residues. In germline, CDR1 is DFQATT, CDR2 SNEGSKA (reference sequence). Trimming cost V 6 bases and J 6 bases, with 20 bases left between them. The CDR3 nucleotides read TGCAGTGCCATGGGGGCCGGCACATGGGCTGAAGCTTTCTTT. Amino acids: CSAMGAGTWAEAFF.

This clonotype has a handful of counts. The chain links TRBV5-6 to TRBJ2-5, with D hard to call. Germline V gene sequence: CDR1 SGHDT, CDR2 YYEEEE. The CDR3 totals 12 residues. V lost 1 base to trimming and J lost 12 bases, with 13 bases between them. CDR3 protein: CASSLNPGPKYF. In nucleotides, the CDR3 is TGTGCCAGCAGCTTGAATCCCGGGCCCAAGTACTTC.

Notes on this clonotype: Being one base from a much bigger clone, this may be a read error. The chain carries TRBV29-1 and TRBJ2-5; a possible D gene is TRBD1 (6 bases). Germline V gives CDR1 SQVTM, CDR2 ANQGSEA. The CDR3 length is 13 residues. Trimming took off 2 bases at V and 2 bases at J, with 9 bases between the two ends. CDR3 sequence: CSVEQGSQETQYF. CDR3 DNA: TGCAGCGTTGAACAGGGGTCTCAAGAGACCCAGTACTTC.

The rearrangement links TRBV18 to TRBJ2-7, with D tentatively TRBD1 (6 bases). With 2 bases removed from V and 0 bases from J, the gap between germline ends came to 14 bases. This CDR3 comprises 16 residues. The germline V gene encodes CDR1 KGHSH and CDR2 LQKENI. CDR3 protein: CASSPGMTGPSYEQYF. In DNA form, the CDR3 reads TGTGCCAGCTCACCAGGTATGACAGGACCCTCCTACGAGCAGTACTTC.